The clone carrying this T cell receptor (beta chain) was seen repeatedly, ten times or more. Its antigen is not known. The data were taken from a study of neurological immune-mediated disorders. Findings and limits, study-wide: Across subjects, no CDR3 amino acid sequence appeared in expanded clones of more than one subject, a finding that suggested private repertoires in all groups.

Every sequencing run gave over 180 million TCR-beta sequences, taken from 15-18 subjects. Each CDR3 protein gets one entry after TCRdb re-called the 5' RACE reads with MiXCR. The sample consists of 100,000 or so distinct CDR3 sequences, over 10% of them appearing once. Germline CDR1 and CDR2: SEHNR and FQNEAQ (reference sequence). V shed 5 bases and J shed 4 bases, with 27 bases lying between them. The CDR3 consists of 18 residues. Time point noted: longitudinal time-point 2. The chain has TRBV7-9 and TRBJ2-7; D unclear. Material for sequencing was PBMCs. This TCR was recovered from a female donor with HTLV-1-associated myelopathy (HAM/TSP). The CDR3 sequence is CASSTEPDKTKKSYEQYF. Written as DNA, the CDR3 is TGTGCCAGCAGCACTGAACCCGACAAAACCAAGAAGAGTTACGAGCAGTACTTC.